These 26 T cell receptor beta chains were sequenced from one sample in a study of T cells in Graves' hyperthyroidism and ophthalmopathy. There were TCR beta CDR3 regions amplified from RNA transcripts. The HTBI primer set drove a first-round RT-PCR of the TCR CDR3. TCRdb fed the multiplex PCR reads into MiXCR, producing one record per CDR3 protein. The sample holds about 420,000 distinct CDR3 sequences, roughly an eighth seen once. Sequencing used blood. These receptors were collected from a woman under 30 with Graves' hyperthyroidism.

There are a few counts of this clonotype. The V and J genes are TRBV11-2 and TRBJ2-1, with D possibly being TRBD2 (6 bases). Trimming cost V 1 base and J 0 bases, with 16 bases left between them. The CDR3 runs 18 residues. Per germline, CDR1 SGHAT and CDR2 FQNNGV. The CDR3 protein is CASSLGAGHGSSYNEQFF. The DNA of the CDR3 is TGTGCCAGCAGCTTAGGAGCGGGCCATGGGAGCTCCTACAATGAGCAGTTCTTC.

This clonotype has ten or more counts. The chain has TRBV11-2 and TRBJ2-7; D not certain. The germline V and J ends were trimmed by 2 bases and 3 bases, with 14 bases remaining between them. The CDR3 spans 15 residues. Germline CDR1 SGHAT, CDR2 FQNNGV. CDR3 amino acids: CASSLRSETFYEQYF. CDR3 DNA sequence: TGTGCCAGCAGCTTAAGGTCAGAGACATTCTACGAGCAGTACTTC.

This clonotype has ten or more counts. V and J are TRBV18 and TRBJ1-2; D call uncertain. Trimming shortened V by 2 bases and J by 3 bases, and 7 bases separated the two germline ends. Germline CDR1 KGHSH, CDR2 LQKENI. The CDR3 sequence is 13 residues long. CDR3 amino acids: CASSPGRDYGYTF. CDR3 nucleotides: TGTGCCAGCTCACCAGGCCGGGACTATGGCTACACCTTC.

This clonotype has more than one count but fewer than ten. The chain uses TRBV7-2 and TRBJ1-5; TRBD1 matches 9 bases. The junction had 10 bases not matched to a gene; V was cut back by 1 base and J by 0 bases. The CDR3 length is 19 residues. From germline, CDR1 is SGHTA and CDR2 FQGNSA. CDR3 in amino acids: CASSLGTGTGSYSNQPQHF. The CDR3 nucleotides read TGTGCCAGCAGCTTAGGTACCGGGACAGGGTCGTATAGCAATCAGCCCCAGCATTTT.

The chain couples TRBV5-4 to TRBJ1-1; D is possibly TRBD1 (5 bases). CDR1 and CDR2 (germline): SGHNT, YYREEE (reference sequence). V lost 2 bases to trimming and J lost 6 bases, with 11 bases between them. This CDR3 comprises 13 residues. The CDR3 here is CASSFGGMAEAFF. The CDR3 DNA sequence: TGTGCCAGCAGCTTCGGGGGGATGGCTGAAGCTTTCTTT.

This clonotype was picked up a small number of times. A read error may produce the germline difference seen at one junction end. The chain combines TRBV2 with TRBJ2-3; possibly TRBD1 for D (5 bases). Germline V CDR1 and CDR2: SNHLY, FYNNEI. CDR3 length: 13 residues. The CDR3 reads CASREGVEDTQYF. The CDR3 DNA follows: TGTGCCAGCAGGGAAGGGGTTGAAGATACGCAGTATTTT.

This clonotype appeared many times. This sequence joins TRBV28 and TRBJ1-3, with D perhaps matching TRBD1 (5 bases). Trimming stripped 5 bases from V and 3 bases from J, with 8 bases between. From germline, CDR1 is MDHEN and CDR2 SYDVKM. The length of the CDR3 is 13 residues. The CDR3 DNA sequence: TGTGCCAGCAGTCGCGGGGGTGGAAACACCATATATTTT. Residues: CASSRGGGNTIYF.

The chain combines TRBV18 with TRBJ2-5; 7 bases match TRBD1. This CDR3 comprises 13 residues. The trim removed 4 bases at V and 5 bases at J, leaving 4 bases unmatched. CDR1 and CDR2 (germline): KGHSH, LQKENI. The CDR3, as DNA: TGTGCCAGCTCACAGATCAGGGGGGAGACCCAGTACTTC. This translates into CASSQIRGETQYF.

There are many counts of this clonotype. The chain joins TRBV6-1 to TRBJ2-7, with D perhaps TRBD1 (6 bases). The CDR3 has 13 residues. The germline V gene encodes CDR1 MNHNS and CDR2 SASEGT. The germline V and J ends were trimmed by 6 bases and 3 bases, with 12 bases remaining between them. CDR3 in amino acids: CASRQGHHYEQYF. The CDR3 bases are TGTGCCAGCAGACAGGGACACCACTACGAGCAGTACTTC.

This clonotype occurred a few times. V gene TRBV9 combines with J gene TRBJ1-1; the D gene is possibly TRBD1 (5 bases). Germline V gene lookup returns CDR1 SGDLS and CDR2 YYNGEE. V lost 0 bases to trimming and J lost 4 bases, with 10 bases between them. This CDR3 comprises 14 residues. The CDR3 nucleotides are TGTGCCAGCAGCGTAGTAGGGACGTCCACTGAAGCTTTCTTT. This sequence encodes CASSVVGTSTEAFF.

This clonotype was counted ten times or more. This rearrangement joins TRBV20-1 to TRBJ1-5; D gene unclear. The ends were cut back, 2 bases at V and 1 base at J, with 9 bases in the middle. This CDR3 is 14 amino acids long. Germline-derived CDR1 and CDR2 are DFQATT and SNEGSKA (reference sequence). This CDR3 reads CSARQTVSNQPQHF. The CDR3, as DNA: TGCAGTGCTAGACAAACGGTGAGCAATCAGCCCCAGCATTTT.

This clonotype showed up many times. This chain connects TRBV27 to TRBJ2-1; a possible D gene is TRBD2 (5 bases). From germline, CDR1 is MNHEY and CDR2 SMNVEV (reference sequence). Trimming took off 8 bases at V and 2 bases at J, with 16 bases between the two ends. The CDR3 totals 15 residues. The CDR3 bases are TGTGCCAGCGCCCAACGACTATTCACCTACAATGAGCAGTTCTTC. Its protein product is CASAQRLFTYNEQFF.

The chain carries TRBV11-2 and TRBJ2-2, with 12 nucleotides matching TRBD2. J gave up 0 bases and V 4 bases, and 6 bases lay outside the gene matches. The CDR3 sequence is 18 residues long. The germline CDR1 and CDR2 sequences are SGHAT and FQNNGV. The CDR3 here is CASSSIGTSGPNTGELFF. CDR3 in DNA: TGTGCCAGCAGCTCGATCGGGACTAGCGGGCCGAACACCGGGGAGCTGTTTTTT.

The table lists this clonotype with a few counts. The chain joins TRBV30 to TRBJ2-2; no reliable D call. The germline V gene encodes CDR1 GTSNPN and CDR2 SVGIG (reference sequence). Trimming pared 3 bases from V and 5 bases from J, leaving 19 bases between. The CDR3 runs to 16 residues. CDR3 nucleotides: TGTGCCTGGAGCGGATTTTTGGGTTCTTTAACCGGGGAGCTGTTTTTT. This translates into CAWSGFLGSLTGELFF.

This clonotype has at least ten counts. The chain carries TRBV30 and TRBJ1-1, with 7 bases matching TRBD1. The CDR3 covers 15 residues. V gave up 3 bases and J gave up 5 bases; unmatched junction bases: 12. Germline-derived CDR1 and CDR2 are GTSNPN and SVGIG (reference sequence). In nucleotides, the CDR3 is TGTGCCTGGAGGCACAGGGGCGCTCTCAGTACTGAAGCTTTCTTT. Protein product: CAWRHRGALSTEAFF.

This clonotype was recorded at least ten times. The chain links TRBV6-2 or TRBV6-3 to TRBJ2-1, with D possibly being TRBD1 (5 bases). Looked up from germline, CDR1 is MNHEY and CDR2 is SVGEGT. V lost 2 bases to trimming and J lost 6 bases, with 8 bases between them. This CDR3 comprises 13 residues. The CDR3 spells CASSYPGFNEQFF. The CDR3 DNA reads as TGTGCCAGCAGTTACCCAGGGTTCAATGAGCAGTTCTTC.

This rearrangement joins TRBV28 to TRBJ2-5; the match to TRBD2 covers 9 bases. CDR3 length: 17 residues. V trimming: 2 bases; J trimming: 2 bases; junction bases outside the gene matches: 9. Germline loops: CDR1 MDHEN, CDR2 SYDVKM. Here the CDR3 DNA reads TGTGCCAGCAGTTTACTTACTAGCGGGCCAGGACAAGAGACCCAGTACTTC. Amino acid sequence: CASSLLTSGPGQETQYF.

The chain is built from TRBV29-1 and TRBJ1-2; D call uncertain. Germline CDR1 and CDR2: SQVTM and ANQGSEA. The ends were cut back, 3 bases at V and 5 bases at J, with 4 bases in the middle. The CDR3 is 10 residues long. CDR3 in amino acids: CSVERYGYTF. In nucleotides, the CDR3 is TGCAGCGTTGAGCGATATGGCTACACCTTC.

This clonotype was observed many times. The V and J genes are TRBV6-1 and TRBJ1-1, with D possibly being TRBD1 (5 bases). V was pared by 8 bases and J by 6 bases, with 19 bases between. The CDR3 spans 14 residues. The germline V gene encodes CDR1 MNHNS and CDR2 SASEGT. DNA of the CDR3: TGTGCCAGCCGGGCGGGGCCCCTGAATGCTGAAGCTTTCTTT. Protein: CASRAGPLNAEAFF.

The chain uses TRBV4-1 and TRBJ2-5; possible D gene TRBD2, 5 bases. The CDR3 spans 16 residues. Germline V lookup: CDR1 MGHRA, CDR2 YSYEKL. V dropped 2 bases and J dropped 0 bases, with 13 bases sitting between them. CDR3 amino acids: CASSQPLRGYQETQYF. The CDR3 nucleotides are TGCGCCAGCAGCCAACCCCTCCGGGGATACCAAGAGACCCAGTACTTC.

The gene calls are TRBV5-4 and TRBJ2-4, with TRBD2 matching 11 bases. CDR1 is SGHNT, CDR2 YYREEE, per germline (reference sequence). V was clipped by 4 bases and J by 2 bases; unmatched bases: 8. The CDR3 totals 17 residues. The CDR3 DNA reads TGTGCCAGCAGCGCACTTAGCGGGAGGGATCCCAAAAACATTCAGTACTTC. Translating gives CASSALSGRDPKNIQYF.

This clonotype has only a few counts. This chain links TRBV24-1 with TRBJ2-1; TRBD1 matches 10 bases. With V trimmed by 5 bases and J by 9 bases, 12 bases remained unmatched. This CDR3 spans 16 amino acids. Germline loops: CDR1 KGHDR, CDR2 SFDVKD. CDR3 residues: CATSGTGTGVWGEQFF. The CDR3 region has the DNA TGTGCCACCAGTGGTACCGGGACAGGGGTTTGGGGTGAGCAGTTCTTC.

This clonotype has only a few counts. V and J are TRBV2 and TRBJ2-1, with 8 bases that match TRBD2. J lost 14 bases, V lost 8 bases, and 8 bases had no gene match. The germline gives CDR1 SNHLY, CDR2 FYNNEI. The CDR3 is made up of 11 amino acids. CDR3 nucleotide sequence: TGTGCCAGCCAGCTTGGGCGGGAGGAGTTCTTC. This encodes CASQLGREEFF.

The table lists this clonotype with a few counts. This chain joins TRBV7-3 and TRBJ2-6; D gene uncertain. Germline CDR1 and CDR2: SGHTA and FQGTGA. V gave up 5 bases and J gave up 1 base, with 12 bases separating them. CDR3 size: 16 residues. The CDR3 coding sequence is TGTGCCAGCAGCCAAAAAACAGCGTCTGGGGCCAACGTCCTGACTTTC. It translates to CASSQKTASGANVLTF.

A few counts support this clonotype. This chain joins TRBV20-1 and TRBJ2-7; perhaps TRBD1 as D (7 bases). Germline V CDR1 and CDR2: DFQATT, SNEGSKA (reference sequence). This CDR3 comprises 15 residues. V was shortened by 4 bases and J by 4 bases, with 20 bases between the two germline ends. The CDR3 region is CSATPAQGGLYEQYF. Written as DNA, the CDR3 is TGCAGTGCTACCCCCGCCCAGGGGGGCCTTTACGAGCAGTACTTC.

The chain couples TRBV11-2 to TRBJ1-1; D perhaps matches TRBD1 (5 bases). In germline, CDR1 is SGHAT, CDR2 FQNNGV. This CDR3 has 16 amino acids. V gave up 4 bases and J gave up 0 bases, with 15 bases separating them. DNA for the CDR3: TGTGCCAGCAGCTCCGGCACGACAGCGGTGAACACTGAAGCTTTCTTT. This sequence encodes CASSSGTTAVNTEAFF.